This T cell receptor beta chain was sequenced in a study of blood T cells in healthy people across ages. Study observations and caveats: Higher diversity and more naive CD4+ cells were features of long-lived donors, compared to aged donors. Possibly, changes in expanded clonotypes were confounded because donor CMV status was unknown.

This clonotype has a handful of counts. What it binds is unknown. Trimming removed 7 bases from V and 6 bases from J, with 14 bases in between. CDR1 MNHEY and CDR2 SVGAGI come from the germline V gene. The CDR3 consists of 13 residues. Alongside a J-beta primer mix, a sample-barcoded 5' primer served in a second PCR lasting roughly 7 to 11 cycles. TCRdb re-called the 5' RACE reads through MiXCR, storing one row per CDR3 protein. The sample contains 800,000 to 1,300,000 distinct CDR3 sequences, 20% to 25% of which appear only once. The same sample was also studied in work on T cells of mothers and their children.

This clonotype originated in a girl aged 2 to 9 in good health. The chain recombines TRBV6-5 with TRBJ2-3; no clear D. The sequencing sample was made of blood. The CDR3 loop reads CASTAPKGDTQYF. The CDR3 DNA is TGTGCCAGCACGGCCCCCAAAGGGGATACGCAGTATTTT.